This T cell receptor (beta chain) is drawn from a study of T cell responses to AZD1222 COVID-19 vaccine. The CDR3 totals 16 residues. CDR1 is LGHNA and CDR2 is YSLEER in the germline V gene. V lost 1 base and J lost 4, with 13 bases in between. Findings and limits, study-wide: Nearly half of spike-specific TCRs reportedly target variant regions that are unmutated in the B.1.351 and B.1.1.7 variants. Donors skewed white British and female; clonal diversity was possibly underestimated.

Assay: immunoSEQ multiplex PCR; the TCRdb copy retains only in-frame clones and omits some. The table lists about 150,000 clones, around 86% of them singletons. Analysis merged second doses at about 4 or about 12 weeks. In its sample, this clone was seen once. Its antigen remains unknown. The V and J genes are TRBV4-3 and TRBJ1-4; tentative D call: TRBD1 (5 bases). Source: peripheral blood, taken 28 days after the second AZD1222 dose. This sequence originates from an adult who received the AZD1222 COVID-19 vaccine. CDR3: CASSQGVSRGNEKLFF. CDR3 DNA sequence: TGCGCCAGCAGCCAAGGAGTCTCGAGGGGTAATGAAAAACTGTTTTTT.